These 2 T cell receptor beta chains share one sample of origin, sequenced in a study of OX40 agonist ivuxolimab in advanced cancers. Library prep was done by the immunoSEQ multiplex PCR assay. This is the immuneACCESS table as TCRdb keeps it, with only in-frame sequences that have V and J called. A part of the clones is gone; compared with another copy, unresolved V genes explain less than half, and the rest is unexplained. This sample holds around 50,000 clones; 88% were observed only once. The ten most abundant clones make up about 7.5% of the sample. The source was CD4+ or CD8+ T cells sorted from blood, collected in a trial of the OX40 agonist ivuxolimab. The origin of the receptors is an adult with an advanced solid tumor such as melanoma, head and neck, liver or kidney cancer.

CDR3 nucleotide sequence: TGTGCCAGCAGTGAAGGGTGGGCTCTCTCCTACGAGCAGTACTTC. Translated: CASSEGWALSYEQYF. The rearrangement links TRBV2 to TRBJ2-7; D gene uncertain. Germline CDR1 and CDR2: SNHLY and FYNNEI. The CDR3 has 15 residues. V was cut by 1 base and J by 0 bases, with 10 bases left in between. The complete variable domain, with remaining parts taken from reference TRBV2 and TRBJ2-7, reads EPEVTQTPSHQVTQMGQEVILRCVPISNHLYFYWYRQILGQKVEFLVSFYNNEISEKSEIFDDQFSVERPDGSNFTLKIRSTKLEDSAMYFCASSEGWALSYEQYFGPGTRLTVT.

The chain is built from TRBV27 and TRBJ2-5; the D gene could be TRBD1 or TRBD2 (5 bases each). Germline-derived CDR1 and CDR2 are MNHEY and SMNVEV (reference sequence). CDR3 length equals 18 residues. Trimming took off 1 base at V and 2 bases at J, with 20 bases between the two ends. CDR3 in DNA: TGTGCCAGCAGTTTATTTGGGCCCGGGACCGCCGATCAAGAGACCCAGTACTTC. Translation gives CASSLFGPGTADQETQYF.